The 9 T cell receptor beta chains given below trace back to one sample, sequenced in a study of CD8+CD57+ T cells in acquired aplastic anemia. Genomic DNA constituted the template upon which TCR beta VDJ and CDR3 profiling was performed. Via MiXCR, TCRdb re-called the reads, giving one row per CDR3 protein. Among hundreds of thousands of distinct CDR3 sequences listed, around 68% were seen once. The sequenced sample was sorted CD4+, CD8+, or CD8+CD57+ T cells (not recorded which) from PBMCs. Receptors were obtained from a human donor in good health, serving as a control.

A few counts support this clonotype. The CDR3 reads CASAGTGTYGYTF. Here the CDR3 DNA reads TGTGCCAGTGCCGGGACAGGGACATATGGCTACACCTTC. The chain links TRBV19 to TRBJ1-2, with 9 positions matching TRBD1. The CDR3 spans 13 residues. The germline V gene has CDR1 LNHDA and CDR2 SQIVND (reference sequence). Trimming took 8 bases from V and 5 from J; bases not matched to a gene: 6.

This clonotype was counted at least ten times. The CDR3 nucleotides are TGTGCCAGCAGCGAACAGTTGGGACAGTACTCTGGAAACACCATATATTTT. Its protein product is CASSEQLGQYSGNTIYF. The rearrangement links TRBV6-1 to TRBJ1-3; 7 bases line up with TRBD1. The germline gives CDR1 MNHNS, CDR2 SASEGT. The CDR3 runs to 17 residues. Unmatched junction bases numbered 11, after V lost 6 bases and J lost 0 bases.

About this clonotype itself: The junction and the germline gene differ at one end; a read error may be behind it. This chain uses TRBV25-1 with TRBJ2-7; D may be TRBD2 (5 bases). This CDR3 spans 14 amino acids. CDR1 MGHDK and CDR2 SYGVNS come from the germline V gene. The CDR3 sequence is CASRSSGSSNEQYF. The CDR3 coding sequence is TGTGCCAGCAGAAGCTCTGGGAGCTCCAACGAGCAGTACTTC.

The chain couples TRBV7-2 to TRBJ2-1; D may correspond to TRBD1 or TRBD2 (5 bases each). V was clipped by 1 base and J by 5 bases, with 12 bases between them. The germline gives CDR1 SGHTA, CDR2 FQGNSA. The CDR3 runs to 15 residues. CDR3 protein: CASSLGGRKNNEQFF. The CDR3 nucleotides are TGTGCCAGCAGCTTAGGGGGACGGAAGAACAATGAGCAGTTCTTC.

This clonotype was observed a few times. The chain joins TRBV19 to TRBJ1-1; unclear D gene. CDR3 size: 15 residues. Germline CDR1 and CDR2: LNHDA and SQIVND (reference sequence). The V end was cut by 2 bases, the J end by 1 base, with 11 bases between. CDR3 sequence reads: CASSIYWAGNTEAFF. CDR3 DNA sequence: TGTGCCAGTAGTATATACTGGGCAGGGAACACTGAAGCTTTCTTT. Complete variable domain (other parts from reference TRBV19 and TRBJ1-1): DGGITQSPKYLFRKEGQNVTLSCEQNLNHDAMYWYRQDPGQGLRLIYYSQIVNDFQKGDIAEGYSVSREKKESFPLTVTSAQKNPTAFYLCASSIYWAGNTEAFFGQGTRLTVV.

The chain has TRBV2 and TRBJ2-1; D gene ambiguous. CDR3 length: 11 residues. V gave up 3 bases and J gave up 9 bases, with 6 bases separating them. CDR1 SNHLY and CDR2 FYNNEI come from the germline V gene. The CDR3 reads CASSDLVEQFF. DNA for the CDR3: TGTGCCAGCAGTGACCTAGTTGAGCAGTTCTTC.

This chain connects TRBV12-3 or TRBV12-4 to TRBJ2-2, with D perhaps given as TRBD1 or TRBD2 (5 bases each). The CDR3 has 17 residues. The V gene lost 5 bases and the J gene lost 3 bases, with 19 bases spanning the gap. The CDR3 protein is CASSTHVAGTYTGELFF. The DNA for the CDR3 is TGTGCCAGCAGTACCCATGTGGCCGGGACCTACACCGGGGAGCTGTTTTTT.

This clonotype was found many times. V usage is TRBV6-2 or TRBV6-3 and J usage is TRBJ1-1; 7 bases are a match to TRBD1. Germline-derived CDR1 and CDR2 are MNHEY and SVGEGT. Trimming took 6 bases from V and 1 from J; bases not matched to a gene: 5. The CDR3 totals 14 residues. In nucleotides, the CDR3 is TGTGCCAGCAGCTCTGCAGGGGGGAACACTGAAGCTTTCTTT. This translates into CASSSAGGNTEAFF.

Notes on this clonotype: This CDR3 fails to terminate in the conserved phenylalanine or tryptophan, so it likely reflects a read error. No DNA is shown, since the ends of the CDR3 on it are uncertain; the CDR3 is the one TCRdb lists. The chain recombines TRBV7-2 with TRBJ2-1; TRBD1, the D gene given by the table, was not confirmed from the DNA. Germline CDR1 is SGHTA and CDR2 is FQGNSA. The CDR3 has 13 residues if both end residues are counted. The CDR3 region is CASSLADQPQHFG.